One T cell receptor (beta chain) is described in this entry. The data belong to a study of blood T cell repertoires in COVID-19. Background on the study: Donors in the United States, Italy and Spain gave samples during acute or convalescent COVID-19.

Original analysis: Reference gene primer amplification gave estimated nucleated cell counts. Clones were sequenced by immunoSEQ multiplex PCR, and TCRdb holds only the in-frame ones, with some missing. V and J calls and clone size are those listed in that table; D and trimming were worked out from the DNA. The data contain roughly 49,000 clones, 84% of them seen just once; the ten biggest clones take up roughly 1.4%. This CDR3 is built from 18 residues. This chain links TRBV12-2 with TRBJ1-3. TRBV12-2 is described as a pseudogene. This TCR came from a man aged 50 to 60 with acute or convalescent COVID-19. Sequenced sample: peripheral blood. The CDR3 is CASRLERQWFSSGNTIYF. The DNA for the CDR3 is TGTGCAAGTCGCTTAGAGAGGCAGTGGTTCTCTTCTGGAAACACCATATATTTT.